This TCR beta chain was profiled in a study of T-cell memory formation after mild COVID-19. Study details: Largely donor-specific sequence clusters came from two donors. Study conclusions and caveats: Later expanders leaned CD4+, whereas clones that contracted between day 15 and 85 were balanced CD4/CD8.

After 5'RACE with constant-segment primers, TCR alpha and TCR beta cDNA libraries carrying sample barcodes and UMIs were obtained. TCRdb reprocessed the 5' RACE reads via MiXCR and lists one record per CDR3 protein. The sample records approximately 100,000 distinct CDR3 sequences, more than 15% being singletons. This clonotype has a handful of counts. The antigen remains unidentified. The sequence derives from an adult woman who had mild COVID-19 (a few samples of this study predate the infection). Cell type and time point are not known. The sample taken for sequencing was PBMCs or a T cell subset sorted from them (not recorded which).

The CDR3 DNA reads as TGCGCCAGCAGCTTGGATATAGGTTATGGAACGGAGACCCAGTACTTC. Its protein product is CASSLDIGYGTETQYF. This chain connects TRBV5-1 to TRBJ2-5; D remains ambiguous. CDR1 SGHRS and CDR2 YFSETQ come from the germline V gene. CDR3 length equals 16 residues. V gave up 0 bases and J gave up 5 bases, with 17 bases separating them.